This TCR beta chain derives from a study of T cells in Graves' hyperthyroidism and ophthalmopathy. This clonotype occurred many times. Antigen unknown. Overall study findings and caveats: Also found in blood were most expanded thyroid clonotypes above 0.001.

This CDR3 region has 14 residues. V dropped 6 bases and J dropped 2; count of bases not matched to a gene: 4. Amplified TCR beta CDR3 regions derived from RNA transcripts. TCR CDR3 regions were first amplified by RT-PCR with HTBI primers. In TCRdb, the multiplex PCR reads were re-called with MiXCR into one record per CDR3 protein. The profile shows about 520,000 distinct CDR3 sequences, around 24% of them singletons. Diagnosis relied on clinical symptoms, serum thyroxine and TRAb, thyroid ultrasound and orbital computed tomography. Source material for PBMCs was around 10 ml fresh peripheral blood. The J gene is TRBJ1-5, the V gene TRBV12-3 or TRBV12-4, with 7 bases matching TRBD1. Sequenced: blood. This TCR was sampled from a woman aged 25-40 years with Graves' ophthalmopathy. CDR3 nucleotides: TGTGCCAGCAGCCGGACAGGTCGCAATCAGCCCCAGCATTTT. Its translation: CASSRTGRNQPQHF.